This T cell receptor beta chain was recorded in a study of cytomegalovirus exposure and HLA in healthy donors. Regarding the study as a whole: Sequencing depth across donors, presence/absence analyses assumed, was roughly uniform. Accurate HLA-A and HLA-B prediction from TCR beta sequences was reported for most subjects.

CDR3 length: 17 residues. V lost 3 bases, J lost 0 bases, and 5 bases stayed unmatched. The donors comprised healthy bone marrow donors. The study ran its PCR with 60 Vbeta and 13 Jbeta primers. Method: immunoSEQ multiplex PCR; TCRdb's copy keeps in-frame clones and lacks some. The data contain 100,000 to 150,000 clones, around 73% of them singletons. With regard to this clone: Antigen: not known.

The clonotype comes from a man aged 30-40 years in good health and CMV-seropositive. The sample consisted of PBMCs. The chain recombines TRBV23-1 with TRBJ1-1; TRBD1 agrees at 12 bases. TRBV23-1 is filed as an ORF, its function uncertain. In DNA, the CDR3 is TGCGCCAGCAGTCATCCGGGACAGGGGGCGTTGAACACTGAAGCTTTCTTT. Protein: CASSHPGQGALNTEAFF.